The clone carrying this T cell receptor beta chain was counted between two and nine times. The sample originates from a study of human T cells and chemical hapten exposure. Whole-study context: The scalp of each patient received a weekly diphenylcyclopropenone dose for the full approximately 26-week study. Small discrepancies in pooled library volume mainly accounted for the varying TCR yields per sample.

This CDR3 comprises 17 residues. The germline V and J ends were trimmed by 0 bases and 4 bases, with 16 bases remaining between them. Specified time point: patch test 1, 2 weeks after DPC sensitization. As to treatment: therapeutic diphenylcyclopropenone sensitization with weekly scalp DPC. Unique molecular identifiers were linked by the library to individual cDNA molecules. MiXCR, run by TCRdb on the RACE reads, gives a single entry per CDR3 protein. The sample yields around 74,000 distinct CDR3 sequences, 32% seen once. This clonotype was sampled from a man between 40 and 49 years old with alopecia areata. Some clones in this sample may be carry-over from other donors' samples. This sequence joins TRBV12-3 or TRBV12-4 and TRBJ1-5; D is perhaps TRBD1 (5 bases). The sample consisted of whole blood, taken in connection with sensitization to the hapten diphenylcyclopropenone (DPC). Here the CDR3 DNA reads TGTGCCAGCAGTTTAGCGCTATTAGGGGCTAGAAATCAGCCCCAGCATTTT. Translated: CASSLALLGARNQPQHF.